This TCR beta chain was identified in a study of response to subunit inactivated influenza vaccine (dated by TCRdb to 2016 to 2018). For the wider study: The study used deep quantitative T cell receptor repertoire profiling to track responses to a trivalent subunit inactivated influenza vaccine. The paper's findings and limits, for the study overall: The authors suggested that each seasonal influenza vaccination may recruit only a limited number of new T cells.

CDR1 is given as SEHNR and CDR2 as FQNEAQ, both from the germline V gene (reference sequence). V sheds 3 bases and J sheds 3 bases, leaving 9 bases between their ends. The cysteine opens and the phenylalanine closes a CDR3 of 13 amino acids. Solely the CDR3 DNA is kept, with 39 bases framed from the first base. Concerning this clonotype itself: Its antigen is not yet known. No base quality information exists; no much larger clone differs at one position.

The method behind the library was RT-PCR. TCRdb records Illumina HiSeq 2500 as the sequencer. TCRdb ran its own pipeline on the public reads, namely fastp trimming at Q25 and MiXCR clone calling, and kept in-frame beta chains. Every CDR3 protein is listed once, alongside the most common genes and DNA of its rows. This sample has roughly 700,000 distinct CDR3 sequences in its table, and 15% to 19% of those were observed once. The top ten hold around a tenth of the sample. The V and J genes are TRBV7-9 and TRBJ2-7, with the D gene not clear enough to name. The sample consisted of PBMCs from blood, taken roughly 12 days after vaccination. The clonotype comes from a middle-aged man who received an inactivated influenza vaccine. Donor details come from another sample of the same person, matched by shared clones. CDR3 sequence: CASSFENNYEQYF. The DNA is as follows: TGTGCCAGCAGCTTTGAGAATAACTACGAGCAGTACTTC. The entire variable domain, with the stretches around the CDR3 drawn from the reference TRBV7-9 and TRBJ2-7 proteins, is DTGVSQNPRHKITKRGQNVTFRCDPISEHNRLYWYRQTLGQGPEFLTYFQNEAQLEKSRLLSDRFSAERPKGSFSTLEIQRTEQGDSAMYLCASSFENNYEQYFGPGTRLTVT.